This entry concerns a single T cell receptor beta chain. What this receptor recognizes is not known. Qualities for individual bases were not recorded, and no much larger clone is one base off. This record belongs to a study of technical replicates of blood from several donors (dated by TCRdb to 2016 to 2017). Libraries came from the immunoSEQ multiplex PCR assay. The source is immuneACCESS, and TCRdb retained only in-frame sequences with V and J called. Part of the clones is not carried over; for the studies checked, unresolved V genes explain less than half of this, and the remainder is unexplained. The sample yields about 84,000 clones; less than 98% were counted once. Less than 0.2% of the sample belongs to the ten largest clones. The CDR3, cysteine through phenylalanine, is 12 amino acids long. Left in the record is the CDR3 DNA by itself, 36 bases read in frame from the first base. CDR1 and CDR2 are drawn from the germline V gene (reference sequence): WNHNN, SYGVQD. The V end loses 2 bases and the J end loses 10 bases, and a stretch of 11 bases separates them.

Sequenced: T cells isolated from PBMCs. The receptor was derived from a human donor in good health. The chain links TRBV10-1 with TRBJ1-1; the D gene lacks a confident call. The CDR3 here reads CASSEAGFGAFF. The DNA is TGCGCCAGCAGTGAGGCGGGGTTTGGAGCTTTCTTT.